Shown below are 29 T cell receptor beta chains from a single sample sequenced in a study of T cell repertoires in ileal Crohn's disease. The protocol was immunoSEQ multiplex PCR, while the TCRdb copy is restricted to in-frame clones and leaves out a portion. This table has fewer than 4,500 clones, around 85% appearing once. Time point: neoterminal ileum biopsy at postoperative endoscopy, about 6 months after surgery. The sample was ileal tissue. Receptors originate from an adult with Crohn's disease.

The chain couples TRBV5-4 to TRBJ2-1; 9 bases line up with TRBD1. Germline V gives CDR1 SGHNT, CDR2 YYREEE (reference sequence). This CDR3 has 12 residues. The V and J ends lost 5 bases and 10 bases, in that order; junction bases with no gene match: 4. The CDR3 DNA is TGTGCCAGCAGGACAGGGGGTTACGAGCAGTTCTTC. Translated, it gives CASRTGGYEQFF.

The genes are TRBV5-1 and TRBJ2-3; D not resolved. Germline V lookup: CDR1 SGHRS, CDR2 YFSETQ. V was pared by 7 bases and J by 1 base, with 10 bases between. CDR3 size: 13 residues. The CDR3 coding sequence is TGCGCCAGCCAGGTTCAGGGCACAGATACGCAGTATTTT. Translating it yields CASQVQGTDTQYF.

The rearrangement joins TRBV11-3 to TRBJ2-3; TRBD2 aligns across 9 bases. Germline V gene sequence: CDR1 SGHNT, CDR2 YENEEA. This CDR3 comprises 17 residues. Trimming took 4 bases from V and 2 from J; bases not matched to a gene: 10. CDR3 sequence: CASSYRGSGGLTDTQYF. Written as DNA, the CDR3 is TGTGCCAGCAGCTACCGAGGTAGCGGGGGACTCACAGATACGCAGTATTTT.

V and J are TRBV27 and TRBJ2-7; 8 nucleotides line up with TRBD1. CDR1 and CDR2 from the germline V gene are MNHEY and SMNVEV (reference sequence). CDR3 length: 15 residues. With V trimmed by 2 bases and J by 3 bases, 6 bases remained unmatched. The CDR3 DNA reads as TGTGCCAGCAGTTTAACCCTGGGGACAGGCTACGAGCAGTACTTC. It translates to CASSLTLGTGYEQYF.

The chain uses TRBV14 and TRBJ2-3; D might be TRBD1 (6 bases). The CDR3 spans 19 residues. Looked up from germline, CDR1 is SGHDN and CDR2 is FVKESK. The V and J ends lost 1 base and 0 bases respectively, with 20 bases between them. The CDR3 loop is CASSQGLWTDFSSTDTQYF. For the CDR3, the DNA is TGTGCCAGCAGCCAAGGATTGTGGACAGACTTCTCTAGCACAGATACGCAGTATTTT.

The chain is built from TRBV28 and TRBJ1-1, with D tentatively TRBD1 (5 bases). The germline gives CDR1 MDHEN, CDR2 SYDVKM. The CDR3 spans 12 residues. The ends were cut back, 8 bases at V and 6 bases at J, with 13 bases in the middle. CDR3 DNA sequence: TGTGCCAGCCAGGAGGGGATCGCTGAAGCTTTCTTT. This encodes CASQEGIAEAFF. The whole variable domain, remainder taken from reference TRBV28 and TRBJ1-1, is DVKVTQSSRYLVKRTGEKVFLECVQDMDHENMFWYRQDPGLGLRLIYFSYDVKMKEKGDIPEGYSVSREKKERFSLILESASTNQTSMYLCASQEGIAEAFFGQGTRLTVV.

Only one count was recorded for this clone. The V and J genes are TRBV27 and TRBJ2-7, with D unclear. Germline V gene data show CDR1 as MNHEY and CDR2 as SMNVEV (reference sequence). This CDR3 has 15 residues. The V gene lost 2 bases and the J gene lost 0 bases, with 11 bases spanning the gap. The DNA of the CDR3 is TGTGCCAGCAGTTTAGCCAGTCTTACCTCCTACGAGCAGTACTTC. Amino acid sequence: CASSLASLTSYEQYF.

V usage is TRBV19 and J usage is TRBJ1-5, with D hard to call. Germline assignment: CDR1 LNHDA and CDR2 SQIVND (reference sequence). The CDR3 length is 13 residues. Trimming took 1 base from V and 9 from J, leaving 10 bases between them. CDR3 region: CASSIGGAGPQHF. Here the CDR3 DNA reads TGTGCCAGTAGTATAGGGGGAGCAGGGCCCCAGCATTTT.

CDR3 bases: TGCGCCAGCAGCCAAGAGAGGTCGGTCGATCAAACCAAAAACATTCAGTACTTC. It codes for CASSQERSVDQTKNIQYF. V gene TRBV4-3 combines with J gene TRBJ2-4; D unresolved. Germline V CDR1 and CDR2: LGHNA, YSLEER. The CDR3 extends over 18 amino acids. Trimming took 0 bases from V and 2 from J, leaving 17 bases between them.

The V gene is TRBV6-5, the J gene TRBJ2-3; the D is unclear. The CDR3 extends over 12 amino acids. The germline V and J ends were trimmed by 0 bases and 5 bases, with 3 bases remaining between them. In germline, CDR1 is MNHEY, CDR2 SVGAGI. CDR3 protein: CASSYSQDTQYF. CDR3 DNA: TGTGCCAGCAGTTACTCCCAAGATACGCAGTATTTT.

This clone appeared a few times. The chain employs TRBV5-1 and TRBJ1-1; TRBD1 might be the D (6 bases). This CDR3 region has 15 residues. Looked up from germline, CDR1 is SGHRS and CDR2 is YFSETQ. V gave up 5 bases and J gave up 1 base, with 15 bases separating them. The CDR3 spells CASRHPDRKNTEAFF. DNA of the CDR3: TGCGCCAGCAGACACCCGGACAGAAAGAACACTGAAGCTTTCTTT.

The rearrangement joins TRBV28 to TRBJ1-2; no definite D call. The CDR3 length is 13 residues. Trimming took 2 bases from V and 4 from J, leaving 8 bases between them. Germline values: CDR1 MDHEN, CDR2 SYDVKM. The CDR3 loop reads CASSLLSRYGYTF. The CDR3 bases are TGTGCCAGCAGTTTACTCTCGCGCTATGGCTACACCTTC.

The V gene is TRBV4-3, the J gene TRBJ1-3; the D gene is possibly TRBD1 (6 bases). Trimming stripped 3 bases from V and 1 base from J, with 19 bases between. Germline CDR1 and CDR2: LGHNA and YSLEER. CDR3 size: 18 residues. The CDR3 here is CASSHLTGPGPSGNTIYF. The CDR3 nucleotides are TGCGCCAGCAGCCACTTGACAGGTCCTGGCCCTTCTGGAAACACCATATATTTT.

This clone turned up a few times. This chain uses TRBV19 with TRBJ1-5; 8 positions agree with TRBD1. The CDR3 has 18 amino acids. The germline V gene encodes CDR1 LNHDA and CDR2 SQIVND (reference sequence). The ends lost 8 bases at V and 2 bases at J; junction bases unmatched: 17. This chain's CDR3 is CASLPGPGGMGGNQPQHF. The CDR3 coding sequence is TGTGCCAGTCTACCGGGCCCAGGGGGCATGGGGGGCAATCAGCCCCAGCATTTT.

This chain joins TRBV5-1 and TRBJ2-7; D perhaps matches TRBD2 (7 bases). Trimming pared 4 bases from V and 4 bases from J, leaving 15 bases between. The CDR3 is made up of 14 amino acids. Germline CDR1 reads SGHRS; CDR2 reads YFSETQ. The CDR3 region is CASSALGGEYEQYF. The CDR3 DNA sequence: TGCGCCAGCAGCGCGCTAGGGGGGGAGTACGAGCAGTACTTC.

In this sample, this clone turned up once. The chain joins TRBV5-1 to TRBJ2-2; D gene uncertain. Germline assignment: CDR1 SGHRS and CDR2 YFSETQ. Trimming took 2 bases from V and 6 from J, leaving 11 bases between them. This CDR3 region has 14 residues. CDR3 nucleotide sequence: TGCGCCAGCAGCTTCCTTTCCTCCGCCGGGGAGCTGTTTTTT. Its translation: CASSFLSSAGELFF.

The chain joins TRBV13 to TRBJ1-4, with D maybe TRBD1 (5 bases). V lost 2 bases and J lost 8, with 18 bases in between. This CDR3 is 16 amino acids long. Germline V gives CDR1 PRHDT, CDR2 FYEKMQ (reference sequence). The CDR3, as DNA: TGTGCCAGCAGCTTATCCCAGGGAGGGGTAGGAGAAAAACTGTTTTTT. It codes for CASSLSQGGVGEKLFF.

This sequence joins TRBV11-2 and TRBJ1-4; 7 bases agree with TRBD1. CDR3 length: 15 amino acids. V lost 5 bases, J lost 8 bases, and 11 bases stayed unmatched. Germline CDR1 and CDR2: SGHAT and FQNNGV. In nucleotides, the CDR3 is TGTGCCAGCAGCCCGGACAGGCGCGTTATCGAAAAACTGTTTTTT. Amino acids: CASSPDRRVIEKLFF. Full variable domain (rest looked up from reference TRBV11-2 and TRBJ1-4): EAGVAQSPRYKIIEKRQSVAFWCNPISGHATLYWYQQILGQGPKLLIQFQNNGVVDDSQLPKDRFSAERLKGVDSTLKIQPAKLEDSAVYLCASSPDRRVIEKLFFGSGTQLSVL.

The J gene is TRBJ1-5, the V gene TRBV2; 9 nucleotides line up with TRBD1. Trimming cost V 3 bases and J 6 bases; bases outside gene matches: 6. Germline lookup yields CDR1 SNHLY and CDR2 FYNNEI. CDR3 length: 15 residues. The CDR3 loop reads CASSEKQGALQPQHF. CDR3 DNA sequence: TGTGCCAGCAGTGAGAAACAGGGGGCGCTTCAGCCCCAGCATTTT.

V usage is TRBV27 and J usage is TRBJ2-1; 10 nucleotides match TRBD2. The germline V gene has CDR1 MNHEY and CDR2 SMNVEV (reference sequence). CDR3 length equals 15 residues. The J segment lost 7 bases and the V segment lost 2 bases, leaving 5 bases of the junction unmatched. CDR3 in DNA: TGTGCCAGCAGTTTACTAGCGGGGGAGGGAAATGAGCAGTTCTTC. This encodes CASSLLAGEGNEQFF.

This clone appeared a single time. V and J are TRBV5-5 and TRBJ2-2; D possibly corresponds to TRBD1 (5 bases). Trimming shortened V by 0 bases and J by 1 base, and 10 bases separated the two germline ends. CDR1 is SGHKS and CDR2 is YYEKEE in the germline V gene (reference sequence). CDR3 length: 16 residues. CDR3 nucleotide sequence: TGTGCCAGCAGCTTGGAGGCAGGGATGAACACCGGGGAGCTGTTTTTT. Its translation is CASSLEAGMNTGELFF.

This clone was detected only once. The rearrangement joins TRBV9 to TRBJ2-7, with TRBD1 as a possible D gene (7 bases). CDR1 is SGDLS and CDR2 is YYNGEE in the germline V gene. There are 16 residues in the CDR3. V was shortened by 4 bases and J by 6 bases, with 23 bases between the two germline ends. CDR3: CASSLAPGGGVSEQYF. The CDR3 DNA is TGTGCCAGCAGCCTCGCCCCCGGAGGGGGCGTCTCCGAGCAGTACTTC.

The CDR3 here is CASSTAGGPIATQYF. The CDR3 DNA reads as TGCGCCAGCAGCACAGCGGGGGGCCCTATCGCGACCCAGTACTTC. This chain links TRBV5-1 with TRBJ2-5, with 9 bases identical to TRBD2. Germline trimming cut 4 bases from V and 7 bases from J; bases unmatched to any gene: 11. The length of the CDR3 is 15 residues. From germline, CDR1 is SGHRS and CDR2 YFSETQ.

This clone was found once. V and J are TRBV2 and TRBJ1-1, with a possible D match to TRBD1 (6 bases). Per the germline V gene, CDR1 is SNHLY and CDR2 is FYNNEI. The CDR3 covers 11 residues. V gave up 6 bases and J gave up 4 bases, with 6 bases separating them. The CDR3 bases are TGTGCCAGCAGGGACAGCACTGAAGCTTTCTTT. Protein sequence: CASRDSTEAFF.

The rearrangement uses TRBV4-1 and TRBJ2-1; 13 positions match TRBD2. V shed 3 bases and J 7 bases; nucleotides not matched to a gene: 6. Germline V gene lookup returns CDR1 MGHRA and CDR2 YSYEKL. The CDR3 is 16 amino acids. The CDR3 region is CASSHTSGGAVNEQFF. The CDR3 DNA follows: TGCGCCAGCAGCCACACTAGCGGGGGGGCGGTAAATGAGCAGTTCTTC.

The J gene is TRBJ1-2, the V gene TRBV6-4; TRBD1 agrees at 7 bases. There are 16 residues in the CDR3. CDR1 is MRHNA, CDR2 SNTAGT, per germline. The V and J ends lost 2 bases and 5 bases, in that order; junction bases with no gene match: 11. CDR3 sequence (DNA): TGTGCCAGCAGTGACACGCCTCAGGGGGTCCCATATGGCTACACCTTC. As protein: CASSDTPQGVPYGYTF.

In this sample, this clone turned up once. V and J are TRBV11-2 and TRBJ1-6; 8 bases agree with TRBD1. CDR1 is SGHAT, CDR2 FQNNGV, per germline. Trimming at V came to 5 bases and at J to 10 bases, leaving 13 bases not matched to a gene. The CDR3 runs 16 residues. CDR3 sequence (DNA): TGTGCCAGCAGCCTCGCCGGGACAGGAGATGGATCACCCCTCCACTTT. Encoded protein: CASSLAGTGDGSPLHF.

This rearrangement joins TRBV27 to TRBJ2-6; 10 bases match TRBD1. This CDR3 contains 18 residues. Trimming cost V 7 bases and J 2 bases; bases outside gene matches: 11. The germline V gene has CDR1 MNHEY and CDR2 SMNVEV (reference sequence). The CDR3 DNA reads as TGTGCCAGCACCTATACCGGGACAGGGGTTCCTGGGGCCAACGTCCTGACTTTC. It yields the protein CASTYTGTGVPGANVLTF.

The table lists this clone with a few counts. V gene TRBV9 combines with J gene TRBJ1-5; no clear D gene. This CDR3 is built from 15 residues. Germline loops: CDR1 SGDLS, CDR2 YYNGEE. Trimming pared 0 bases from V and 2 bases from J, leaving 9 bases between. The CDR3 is CASSVGQARNQPQHF. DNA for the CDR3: TGTGCCAGCAGCGTAGGGCAGGCTCGCAATCAGCCCCAGCATTTT. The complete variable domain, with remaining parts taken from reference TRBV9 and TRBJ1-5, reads DSGVTQTPKHLITATGQRVTLRCSPRSGDLSVYWYQQSLDQGLQFLIQYYNGEERAKGNILERFSAQQFPDLHSELNLSSLELGDSALYFCASSVGQARNQPQHFGDGTRLSIL.